This is a list of T cell receptor beta chains from one sample in a study of OX40 agonist ivuxolimab in advanced cancers. Clones were read by immunoSEQ multiplex PCR, and TCRdb kept only the in-frame ones, dropping some. This sample has roughly 90,000 clones, with approximately 91% found just once. Sequences were derived from CD4+ or CD8+ T cells sorted from blood, sampled in a trial of the OX40 agonist ivuxolimab. The receptors derive from an adult with an advanced solid tumor such as melanoma, head and neck, liver or kidney cancer. Each CDR3 is given with its conserved first and last residue. The D gene is left open where the match is weak. Clone size appears in some rows only: once, few, many, or a class for an expanded clone.

size: -
V: TRBV10-3
D: -
J: TRBJ2-1
DNA: TGTGCCATCAGTGAGCTGGAGACTGGTCGGTTCTTC
CDR3: CAISELETGRFF

size: -
V: TRBV19
D: -
J: TRBJ1-6
DNA: TGTGCCAGTAGTACCTTTGGCCCGTCTGGGAATTCACCCCTCCACTTT
CDR3: CASSTFGPSGNSPLHF

size: -
V: TRBV21-1
D: -
J: TRBJ2-1
DNA: TGTGCCAGCAGCAATAGGACGGTGTGGTCCTACAATGAGCAGTTCTTC
CDR3: CASSNRTVWSYNEQFF

size: -
V: TRBV7-8
D: TRBD2
J: TRBJ2-5
DNA: TGTGCCAGCAGCTTAGTAGCGGGAGTGTCAGAGACCCAGTACTTC
CDR3: CASSLVAGVSETQYF

size: few
V: TRBV18
D: -
J: TRBJ1-1
DNA: TGTGCCAGCTCACCCTTACCGGAGAACACTGAAGCTTTCTTT
CDR3: CASSPLPENTEAFF

size: -
V: TRBV6-5
D: -
J: TRBJ1-2
DNA: TGTGCCAGCAGTGTAGAAGGGGTCGGCTACACCTTC
CDR3: CASSVEGVGYTF

size: -
V: TRBV4-1
D: -
J: TRBJ1-5
DNA: TGCGCCAGCAGCCAAGAGGGGACCTTTGACGGTCAGCCCCAGCATTTT
CDR3: CASSQEGTFDGQPQHF

size: -
V: TRBV5-1
D: TRBD2
J: TRBJ2-2
DNA: TGCGCCAGCAGCTCTAGCGGGCCCAACACCGGGGAGCTGTTTTTT
CDR3: CASSSSGPNTGELFF

size: -
V: TRBV4-3
D: -
J: TRBJ2-1
DNA: TGCGCCAGCAGCCTTCTTGGGGCAACTAATGAGCAGTTCTTC
CDR3: CASSLLGATNEQFF

size: -
V: TRBV10-3
D: -
J: TRBJ1-1
DNA: TGTGCCATCAGTATACAGGGAACTGAAGCTTTCTTT
CDR3: CAISIQGTEAFF

size: -
V: TRBV5-6
D: TRBD1
J: TRBJ2-7
DNA: TGTGCCAGCAGCAAGTACGGGACAGACCTACCTCGGGAGCAGTACTTC
CDR3: CASSKYGTDLPREQYF

size: -
V: TRBV30
D: TRBD2
J: TRBJ2-7
DNA: TGTGCCTTCACTAGCGGGGTCTACGAGCAGTACTTC
CDR3: CAFTSGVYEQYF

size: -
V: TRBV6-1
D: -
J: TRBJ2-7
DNA: TGTGCCAGCAGTGACGCGCGGGGGCCTCGCTACGAGCAGTACTTC
CDR3: CASSDARGPRYEQYF

size: -
V: TRBV6-1
D: TRBD2
J: TRBJ2-3
DNA: TGTGCCAGCAGTGGATTAGCGGGAGGGAACACAGATACGCAGTATTTT
CDR3: CASSGLAGGNTDTQYF

size: -
V: TRBV6-6
D: TRBD2
J: TRBJ2-1
DNA: TGTGCCAGCAGTTACGGCTCTGGCGGGAGCTTGAATGAGCAGTTCTTC
CDR3: CASSYGSGGSLNEQFF

size: once
V: TRBV7-9
D: -
J: TRBJ2-5
DNA: TGTGCCAGCAGCTTGGGGGGTGGAGAGACCCAGTACTTC
CDR3: CASSLGGGETQYF

size: -
V: TRBV5-4
D: TRBD2
J: TRBJ2-1
DNA: TGTGCCAGCAGCTTGGGGGGGACTATAGACAATGAGCAGTTCTTC
CDR3: CASSLGGTIDNEQFF

size: -
V: TRBV6-5
D: TRBD1
J: TRBJ1-1
DNA: TGTGCCAGCAGTTATTTGGACAGGCAGGCTGAAGCTTTCTTT
CDR3: CASSYLDRQAEAFF

size: once
V: TRBV14
D: TRBD2
J: TRBJ2-5
DNA: TGTGCCAGCAGCCAACAACTAGCGGGTGCCCAAGAGACCCAGTACTTC
CDR3: CASSQQLAGAQETQYF

size: -
V: TRBV7-2
D: TRBD1
J: TRBJ2-1
DNA: TGTGCCAGCAGCTTAGTACAGGGGACCAATGAGCAGTTCTTC
CDR3: CASSLVQGTNEQFF

size: few
V: TRBV28
D: TRBD1
J: TRBJ2-3
DNA: TGTGCCAGCAGCACAGGGTCCGCAGGGGGTCCTAGCACAGATACGCAGTATTTT
CDR3: CASSTGSAGGPSTDTQYF

size: -
V: TRBV7-2
D: TRBD1
J: TRBJ2-7
DNA: TGTGCCAGCAGCTTAGGGCAGGGGGCCTACGAGCAGTACTTC
CDR3: CASSLGQGAYEQYF

size: -
V: TRBV4-3
D: TRBD2
J: TRBJ2-3
DNA: TGCGCCAGCAGCCAGACTAGCGGGAGTGCAGATACGCAGTATTTT
CDR3: CASSQTSGSADTQYF

size: -
V: TRBV27
D: TRBD1
J: TRBJ2-5
DNA: TGTGCCAGCAGTTTATACGGGACAGGGGATGAGACCCAGTACTTC
CDR3: CASSLYGTGDETQYF

size: -
V: TRBV6-1
D: -
J: TRBJ1-2
DNA: TGTGCCAGCAGTGAAGCCTACGGGGGGGCAGCCAACTATGGCTACACCTTC
CDR3: CASSEAYGGAANYGYTF

size: -
V: TRBV9
D: -
J: TRBJ1-4
DNA: TGTGCCAGCAGCCTTGAGGGGGGGGTTCTCCCGAATGAAAAACTGTTTTTT
CDR3: CASSLEGGVLPNEKLFF

size: -
V: TRBV6-5
D: TRBD1
J: TRBJ1-1
DNA: TGTGCCAGCAGGGGTGAAGGGGGCGGTTGGACTGAAGCTTTCTTT
CDR3: CASRGEGGGWTEAFF

size: -
V: TRBV30
D: TRBD2
J: TRBJ2-5
DNA: TGTGCCCAGGGACTATACTCGGAGACCCAGTACTTC
CDR3: CAQGLYSETQYF

size: -
V: TRBV23-1
D: -
J: TRBJ1-1
DNA: TGCGCCAGCAGTCAAAATTCGGGACCGCAAACAGGGACGAACACTGAAGCTTTCTTT
CDR3: CASSQNSGPQTGTNTEAFF

size: medium-sized
V: TRBV11-2
D: -
J: TRBJ1-1
DNA: TGTGCCAGCAGCTTAGATCGGTACCAGGCTGAAGCTTTCTTT
CDR3: CASSLDRYQAEAFF

size: once
V: TRBV5-1
D: -
J: TRBJ2-3
DNA: TGCGCCAGCAGCTTGTCGGGAACAGATACGCAGTATTTT
CDR3: CASSLSGTDTQYF

size: -
V: TRBV19
D: TRBD2
J: TRBJ2-1
DNA: TGTGCCACCGAGAGCGGGGGGCCCCGTGTTGAGCAGTTCTTC
CDR3: CATESGGPRVEQFF

size: -
V: TRBV18
D: -
J: TRBJ2-5
DNA: TGTGCCAGCTCACCACGGAGAGAGACCCAGTACTTC
CDR3: CASSPRRETQYF

size: -
V: TRBV21-1
D: -
J: TRBJ2-1
DNA: TGTGCCAGCAGCAAAGCAATGGAGGCAGAATGGGTCAATGAGCAGTTCTTC
CDR3: CASSKAMEAEWVNEQFF

size: -
V: TRBV10-3
D: -
J: TRBJ1-2
DNA: TGTGCCACCAGATATCACGGGGTTGACTATGGCTACACCTTC
CDR3: CATRYHGVDYGYTF

size: -
V: TRBV14
D: -
J: TRBJ1-6
DNA: TGTGCCAGCAGCCAAGATGGGCAGGGGATCGGGTCACCCCTCCACTTT
CDR3: CASSQDGQGIGSPLHF

size: -
V: TRBV28
D: TRBD2
J: TRBJ2-1
DNA: TGTGCCAGCAGTTTATCCCGCAGGGAGGGTTACAATGAGCAGTTCTTC
CDR3: CASSLSRREGYNEQFF

size: -
V: TRBV7-2
D: -
J: TRBJ2-3
DNA: TGTGCCAGCAGCTTAGGGGGGTCGGTGGGCACAGATACGCAGTATTTT
CDR3: CASSLGGSVGTDTQYF

size: -
V: TRBV28
D: -
J: TRBJ2-5
DNA: TGTGCCAGCAGTAAAAACCAGTACGGGAACCAAGAGACCCAGTACTTC
CDR3: CASSKNQYGNQETQYF

size: few
V: TRBV2
D: -
J: TRBJ1-6
DNA: TGTGCCAGCAGTCGCTTACCCATCGATAATAATTCACCCCTCCACTTT
CDR3: CASSRLPIDNNSPLHF

size: -
V: TRBV18
D: TRBD2
J: TRBJ2-1
DNA: TGTGCCAGCTCACCACAGAACGGGAGGGACAATGAGCAGTTCTTC
CDR3: CASSPQNGRDNEQFF

size: once
V: TRBV9
D: TRBD2
J: TRBJ2-1
DNA: TGTGCCAGCAGCGCTGGGACTAGCGGGAGCTACAATGAGCAGTTCTTC
CDR3: CASSAGTSGSYNEQFF

size: -
V: TRBV7-6
D: TRBD1
J: TRBJ2-5
DNA: TGTGCCAGCAGCTCGCAGGGGGCCCTGTACCAAGAGACCCAGTACTTC
CDR3: CASSSQGALYQETQYF

size: -
V: TRBV27
D: TRBD1
J: TRBJ2-2
DNA: TGTGCCAGCAGTCCAAGACAGGGGGCCGGGGAGCTGTTTTTT
CDR3: CASSPRQGAGELFF